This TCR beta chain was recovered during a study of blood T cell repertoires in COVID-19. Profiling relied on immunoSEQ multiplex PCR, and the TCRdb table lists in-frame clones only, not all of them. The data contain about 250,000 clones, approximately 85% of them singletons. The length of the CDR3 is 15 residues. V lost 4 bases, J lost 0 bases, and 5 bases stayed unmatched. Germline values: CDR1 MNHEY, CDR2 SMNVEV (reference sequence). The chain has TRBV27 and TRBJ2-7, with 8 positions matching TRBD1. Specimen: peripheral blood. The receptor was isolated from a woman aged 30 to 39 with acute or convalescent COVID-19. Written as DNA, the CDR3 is TGTGCCAGCAGTTCACCCGGGACAGGCTCCTACGAGCAGTACTTC. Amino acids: CASSSPGTGSYEQYF.